This T cell receptor (beta chain) emerged from a study of blood T cell repertoires in COVID-19. Study summary: From the United States, Italy and Spain came samples of acute and convalescent COVID-19. PBMCs, B-cell-depleted T cells, or T cells provided the cDNA or gDNA that made up the material.

Here immunoSEQ multiplex PCR was the method, and the copy in TCRdb shows in-frame clones only, minus some. The repertoire includes 200,000 to 250,000 clones, approximately 80% of them detected once, and roughly 5.3% sits in the top ten. The CDR3 sequence is 17 residues long. V lost 4 bases and J lost 0; bases outside the gene matches: 11. The germline V gene encodes CDR1 MGHDK and CDR2 SYGVNS. The source material was peripheral blood. The TCR comes from a woman aged 55-75 years who had recovered from COVID-19. The rearrangement uses TRBV25-1 and TRBJ1-2; 7 bases agree with TRBD1. The CDR3 DNA reads as TGTGCCAGCAGTGGCACCGGGACAGTGGAAGCTAACTATGGCTACACCTTC. It specifies CASSGTGTVEANYGYTF.